Sequencing of this TCR beta chain was carried out in a study of blood T cells in healthy people across ages. The germline CDR1 and CDR2 sequences are SGHTA and FQGTGA. V gave up 2 bases and J gave up 7 bases; unmatched junction bases: 8. This CDR3 comprises 15 residues. This clonotype was seen ten or more times. Primed by a sample-barcoded 5' primer and a J-beta primer mix, a second PCR proceeded for about 7 to 11 cycles. A template-switch adaptor containing 12 random nucleotides labeled each cDNA molecule. A single record per CDR3 protein comes from TCRdb applying MiXCR to the 5' RACE reads. This repertoire shows roughly 800,000 distinct CDR3 sequences, around 36% found once; its top ten account for roughly 13%.

The sequence was collected from a man in his late teens or twenties in good health. The chain carries TRBV7-3 and TRBJ2-1, with 7 bases lining up with TRBD2. The sample taken for sequencing was blood. The CDR3 DNA reads as TGTGCCAGCAGCTTAGCTAGCGGTGGTATAAATGAGCAGTTCTTC. It codes for CASSLASGGINEQFF. The full variable domain, completed using reference TRBV7-3 and TRBJ2-1, is GAGVSQTPSNKVTEKGKYVELRCDPISGHTALYWYRQSLGQGPEFLIYFQGTGAADDSGLPNDRFFAVRPEGSVSTLKIQRTERGDSAVYLCASSLASGGINEQFFGPGTRLTVL.